This T cell receptor (beta chain) was retrieved from a study of yellow fever vaccine responses in identical twins. Study results and caveats: Vaccine-induced T cell responses in twins were reportedly observed to appear partly convergent, partly personalized.

TCRdb reanalysed the RT-PCR reads using MiXCR and keeps one entry per CDR3 protein. The sample comprises about 11,000 distinct CDR3 sequences, 65% to 80% of which are singletons, and 7% to 8% rests with the top ten. Details on this clonotype: Its antigen is still unknown.

Trimming left V 4 bases short and J 4 bases short, with 24 bases between. The CDR3 contains 17 residues. Per the germline V gene, CDR1 is SGHKS and CDR2 is YYEKEE (reference sequence). Material: T cells from blood (PBMCs), unsorted or a sorted subset (not recorded which), obtained before or after yellow fever vaccination (not recorded which). The chain has TRBV5-5 and TRBJ2-7; D is perhaps TRBD2 (5 bases). The source of this sequence is a woman between 18 and 29 years old who received the yellow fever vaccine. CDR3: CASSRSPVGMYEYEQYF. Written as DNA, the CDR3 is TGTGCCAGCAGCCGGTCCCCGGTCGGGATGTACGAATACGAGCAGTACTTC.